This T cell receptor beta chain stems from a study of CD8+ T cells in alopecia areata. The overall study: Treated patients were dosed with oral tofacitinib, taking 5 to 10 mg twice daily.

Study-level results: Tofacitinib yielded significantly lower scalp clonality and fewer expanded CD8+ clones among the top 100.

Turning to this clone: The antigen is not known.

With 7 bases removed from V and 3 bases from J, the gap between germline ends came to 18 bases. This CDR3 is built from 14 residues. Germline values: CDR1 SQVTM, CDR2 ANQGSEA. As to treatment: oral pan-JAK inhibitor, 5-10 mg twice daily. PBMCs were stained for CD3, CD4 and CD8, and CD4+ and CD8+ T cells were sorted. The authors extracted RNA and reverse transcribed it into cDNA as the sequencing template. TCRdb keeps only in-frame clones here, not all; method: immunoSEQ multiplex PCR. This sample has 150,000 to 200,000 clones, with roughly 50% found just once. The receptor was isolated from a human donor with alopecia areata. The sample was CD4+ T cells sorted from blood, taken between weeks 55 and 65, from a patient treated with tofacitinib. The rearrangement links TRBV29-1 to TRBJ1-2, with a possible D match to TRBD1 (5 bases). The CDR3 nucleotides read TGCAGCGCGGTCATGGGCGGGGGTGACTATGGCTACACCTTC. Translated: CSAVMGGGDYGYTF. Supplemented by reference TRBV29-1 and TRBJ1-2, the full variable domain reads SAVISQKPSRDICQRGTSLTIQCQVDSQVTMMFWYRQQPGQSLTLIATANQGSEATYESGFVIDKFPISRPNLTFSTLTVSNMSPEDSSIYLCSAVMGGGDYGYTFGSGTRLTVV.